This T cell receptor (beta chain) is from a study of Ad26.COV2.S vaccination and SARS-CoV-2 variants. For the study at large: Sample donor was a member of the COV1001 Ad26.COV2.S trial arm.

General study results and limits: Reports say spike-specific CD8+ and CD4+ T cell responses covered substantial breadth after vaccination. Assessments of TCR breadth and depth may have underestimated the total T cell responses.

Regarding treatment: around 19 received Ad26.COV2.S at low or high dose, single or two shots; several received placebo; per-sample allocation not given. All samples were drawn on day 63, counting from the first vaccine or placebo injection. Generated by immunoSEQ multiplex PCR, the TCRdb table keeps only in-frame clones and is missing some. The sample shows roughly 400,000 clones, 80% to 95% of them seen only once. This clone has just one count. Its antigen is not identified. The CDR3 covers 16 residues. Germline CDR1 reads SGHRS; CDR2 reads YFSETQ. Trimming at V came to 0 bases and at J to 6 bases, leaving 5 bases not matched to a gene.

This TCR was sampled from a person aged 18-60 years who received the Ad26.COV2.S COVID-19 vaccine or a placebo. Sequenced here: peripheral blood, sampled in a trial of Ad26.COV2.S vaccine versus placebo. The chain recombines TRBV5-1 with TRBJ2-3, with 12 positions matching TRBD2. CDR3 sequence reads: CASSLGTSGNVDTQYF. The CDR3, as DNA: TGCGCCAGCAGCTTGGGGACTAGCGGGAATGTGGATACGCAGTATTTT.